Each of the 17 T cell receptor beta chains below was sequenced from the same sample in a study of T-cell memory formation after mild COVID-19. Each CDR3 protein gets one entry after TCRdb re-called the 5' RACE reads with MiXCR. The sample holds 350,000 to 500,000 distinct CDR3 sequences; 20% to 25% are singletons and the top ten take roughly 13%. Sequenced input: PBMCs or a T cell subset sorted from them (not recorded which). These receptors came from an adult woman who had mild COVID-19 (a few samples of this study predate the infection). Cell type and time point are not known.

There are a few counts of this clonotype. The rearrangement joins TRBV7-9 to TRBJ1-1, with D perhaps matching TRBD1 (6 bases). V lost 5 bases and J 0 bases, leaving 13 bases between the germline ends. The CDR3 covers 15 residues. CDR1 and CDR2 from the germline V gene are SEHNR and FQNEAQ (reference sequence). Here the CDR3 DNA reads TGTGCCAGCAGCAACTTGACAGGAATGAACACTGAAGCTTTCTTT. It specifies CASSNLTGMNTEAFF.

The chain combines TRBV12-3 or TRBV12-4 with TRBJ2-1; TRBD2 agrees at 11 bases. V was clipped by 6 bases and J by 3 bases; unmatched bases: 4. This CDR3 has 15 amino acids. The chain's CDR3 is CASRPGLAVYNEQFF. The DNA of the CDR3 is TGTGCCAGCAGGCCGGGACTAGCGGTCTACAATGAGCAGTTCTTC.

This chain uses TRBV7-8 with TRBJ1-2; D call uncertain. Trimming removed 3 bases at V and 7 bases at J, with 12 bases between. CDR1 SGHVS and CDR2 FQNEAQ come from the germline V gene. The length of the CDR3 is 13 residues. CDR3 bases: TGTGCCAGCAGCTTTCGGCAGCAGAGTGGCTACACCTTC. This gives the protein CASSFRQQSGYTF. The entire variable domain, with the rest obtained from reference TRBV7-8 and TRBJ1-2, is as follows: GAGVSQSPRYKVAKRGQDVALRCDPISGHVSLFWYQQALGQGPEFLTYFQNEAQLDKSGLPSDRFFAERPEGSVSTLKIQRTQQEDSAVYLCASSFRQQSGYTFGSGTRLTVV.

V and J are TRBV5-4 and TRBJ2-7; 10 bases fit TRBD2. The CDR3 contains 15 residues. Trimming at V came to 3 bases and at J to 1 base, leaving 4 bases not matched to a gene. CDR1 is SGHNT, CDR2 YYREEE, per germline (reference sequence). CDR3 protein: CASSWGLASSYEQYF. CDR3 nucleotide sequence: TGTGCCAGCAGCTGGGGACTAGCGTCTTCCTACGAGCAGTACTTC.

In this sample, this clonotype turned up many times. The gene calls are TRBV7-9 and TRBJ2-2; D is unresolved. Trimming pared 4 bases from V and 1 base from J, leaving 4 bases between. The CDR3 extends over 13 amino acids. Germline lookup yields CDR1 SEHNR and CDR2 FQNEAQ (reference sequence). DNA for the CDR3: TGTGCCAGCAGCTCTAAGAACACCGGGGAGCTGTTTTTT. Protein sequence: CASSSKNTGELFF.

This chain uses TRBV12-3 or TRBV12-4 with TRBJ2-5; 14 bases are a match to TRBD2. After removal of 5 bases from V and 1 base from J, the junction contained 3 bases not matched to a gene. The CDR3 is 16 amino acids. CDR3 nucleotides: TGTGCCAGCAGTCTGACTAGCGGGGGGGCCCAAGAGACCCAGTACTTC. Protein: CASSLTSGGAQETQYF.

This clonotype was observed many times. This chain's CDR3 is CATATGATAPWSEQYF. Written as DNA, the CDR3 is TGTGCCACCGCAACCGGAGCGACTGCACCCTGGTCCGAGCAGTACTTC. J is TRBJ2-7 and V is TRBV24-1; no reliable D call. This CDR3 spans 16 amino acids. The germline V gene encodes CDR1 KGHDR and CDR2 SFDVKD. V lost 9 bases, J lost 6 bases, and 26 bases lay in between.

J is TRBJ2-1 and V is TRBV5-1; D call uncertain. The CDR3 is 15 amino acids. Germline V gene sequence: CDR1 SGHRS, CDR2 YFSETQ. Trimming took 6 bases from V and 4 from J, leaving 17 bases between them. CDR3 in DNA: TGCGCCAGCACCACGGATCCGGCCAATTACAATGAGCAGTTCTTC. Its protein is CASTTDPANYNEQFF.

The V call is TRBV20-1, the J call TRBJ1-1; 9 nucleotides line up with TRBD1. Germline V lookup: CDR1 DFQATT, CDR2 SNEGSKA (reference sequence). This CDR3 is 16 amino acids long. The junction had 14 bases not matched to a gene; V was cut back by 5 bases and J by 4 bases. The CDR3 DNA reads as TGCAGTGCTTATCTTCCGGGACAGGGAGGCGGCACTGAAGCTTTCTTT. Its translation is CSAYLPGQGGGTEAFF.

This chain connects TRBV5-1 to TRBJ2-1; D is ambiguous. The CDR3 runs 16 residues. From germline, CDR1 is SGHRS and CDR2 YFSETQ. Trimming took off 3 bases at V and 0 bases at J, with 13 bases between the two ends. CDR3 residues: CASSWNSASSYNEQFF. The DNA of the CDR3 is TGCGCCAGCAGCTGGAACAGCGCTAGCTCCTACAATGAGCAGTTCTTC.

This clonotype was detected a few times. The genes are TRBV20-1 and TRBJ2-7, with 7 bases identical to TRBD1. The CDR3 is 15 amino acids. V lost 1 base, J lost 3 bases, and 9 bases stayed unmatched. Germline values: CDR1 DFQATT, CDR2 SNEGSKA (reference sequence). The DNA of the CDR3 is TGCAGTGCTAGAGTTTTAGGGGGCACCCTCTACGAGCAGTACTTC. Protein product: CSARVLGGTLYEQYF.

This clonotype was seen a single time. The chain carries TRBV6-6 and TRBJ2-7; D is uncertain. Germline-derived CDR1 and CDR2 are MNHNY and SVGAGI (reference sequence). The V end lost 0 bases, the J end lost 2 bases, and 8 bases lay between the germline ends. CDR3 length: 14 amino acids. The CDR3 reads CASSYSAGPYEQYF. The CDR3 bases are TGTGCCAGCAGTTACTCTGCCGGTCCCTACGAGCAGTACTTC.

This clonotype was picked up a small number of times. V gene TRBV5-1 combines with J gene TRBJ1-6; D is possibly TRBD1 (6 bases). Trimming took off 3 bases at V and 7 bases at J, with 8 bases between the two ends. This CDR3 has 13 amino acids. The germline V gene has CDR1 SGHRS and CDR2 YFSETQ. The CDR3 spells CASSWGQNSPLHF. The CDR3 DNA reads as TGCGCCAGCAGCTGGGGGCAGAATTCACCCCTCCACTTT.

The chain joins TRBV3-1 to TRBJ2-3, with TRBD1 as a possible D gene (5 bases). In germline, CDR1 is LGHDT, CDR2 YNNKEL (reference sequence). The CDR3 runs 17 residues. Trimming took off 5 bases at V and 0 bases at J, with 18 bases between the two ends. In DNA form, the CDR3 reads TGTGCCAGCAGCTCCACTTACTGGGGCACTAGCACAGATACGCAGTATTTT. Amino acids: CASSSTYWGTSTDTQYF.

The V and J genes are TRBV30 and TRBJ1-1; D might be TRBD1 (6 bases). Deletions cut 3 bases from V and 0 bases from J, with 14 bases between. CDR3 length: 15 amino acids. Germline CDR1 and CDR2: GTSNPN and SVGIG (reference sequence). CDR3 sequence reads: CAWRGGTSMNTEAFF. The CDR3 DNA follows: TGTGCCTGGAGGGGTGGGACATCCATGAACACTGAAGCTTTCTTT.

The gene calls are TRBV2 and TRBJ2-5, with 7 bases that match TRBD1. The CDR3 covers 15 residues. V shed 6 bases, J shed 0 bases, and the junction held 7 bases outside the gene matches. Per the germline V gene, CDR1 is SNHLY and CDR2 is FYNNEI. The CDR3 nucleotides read TGTGCCAGCAGGAATATACAGGGGTACCAAGAGACCCAGTACTTC. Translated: CASRNIQGYQETQYF.

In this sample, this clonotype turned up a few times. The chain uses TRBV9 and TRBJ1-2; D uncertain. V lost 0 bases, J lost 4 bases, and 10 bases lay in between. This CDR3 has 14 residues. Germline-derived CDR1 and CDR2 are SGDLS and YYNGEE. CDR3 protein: CASSVDIVPYGYTF. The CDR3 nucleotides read TGTGCCAGCAGCGTAGATATAGTTCCCTATGGCTACACCTTC.